What follows are 4 T cell receptor beta chains derived from one specimen sequenced in a study of cytomegalovirus exposure and HLA in healthy donors. Assay used: immunoSEQ multiplex PCR; TCRdb lists only in-frame clones, some missing. The table records 300,000 or so clones, over 75% of them present only once. Sequenced sample: PBMCs. All receptors come from a young man in good health and CMV-seronegative.

This chain links TRBV7-9 with TRBJ2-1, with a tentative D call TRBD2 (6 bases). The CDR3 runs to 16 residues. Germline values: CDR1 SEHNR, CDR2 FQNEAQ (reference sequence). V was clipped by 2 bases and J by 5 bases, with 16 bases between them. CDR3 sequence (DNA): TGTGCCAGCAGCTTAACTGGGAGGACGGCCCACAATGAGCAGTTCTTC. Translation: CASSLTGRTAHNEQFF.

This chain connects TRBV30 to TRBJ2-7; D possibly corresponds to TRBD2 (5 bases). The germline gives CDR1 GTSNPN, CDR2 SVGIG (reference sequence). V lost 2 bases to trimming and J lost 3 bases, with 11 bases between them. This CDR3 region has 13 residues. CDR3 region: CAWSRGDLYEQYF. In DNA, the CDR3 is TGTGCCTGGAGTCGGGGTGATCTCTACGAGCAGTACTTC.

This sequence joins TRBV27 and TRBJ2-2, with TRBD2 matching 14 bases. CDR1 and CDR2 from the germline V gene are MNHEY and SMNVEV (reference sequence). The CDR3 is 15 amino acids. Trimming took 6 bases from V and 6 from J; bases not matched to a gene: 3. CDR3 loop: CASSKTSGGAGELFF. Written as DNA, the CDR3 is TGTGCCAGCAGCAAGACTAGCGGGGGGGCCGGGGAGCTGTTTTTT.

V and J are TRBV7-2 and TRBJ1-4; 7 nucleotides line up with TRBD1. Germline trimming cut 5 bases from V and 5 bases from J; bases unmatched to any gene: 20. Germline CDR1 reads SGHTA; CDR2 reads FQGNSA. The CDR3 covers 19 residues. The CDR3 sequence is CASSQPLRGPRPINEKLFF. DNA of the CDR3: TGTGCCAGCAGCCAACCACTGAGGGGGCCGCGGCCGATCAATGAAAAACTGTTTTTT.